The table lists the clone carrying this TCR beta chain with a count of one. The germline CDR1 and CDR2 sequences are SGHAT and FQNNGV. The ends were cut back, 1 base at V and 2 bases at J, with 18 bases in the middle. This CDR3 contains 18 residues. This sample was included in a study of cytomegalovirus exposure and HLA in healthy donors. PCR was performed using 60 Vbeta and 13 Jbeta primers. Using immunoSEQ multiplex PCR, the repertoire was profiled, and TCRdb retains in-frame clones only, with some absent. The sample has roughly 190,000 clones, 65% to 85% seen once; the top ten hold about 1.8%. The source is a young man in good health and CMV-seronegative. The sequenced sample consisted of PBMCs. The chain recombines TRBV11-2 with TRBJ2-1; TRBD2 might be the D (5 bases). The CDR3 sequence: CASSLGQDGGRTYNEQFF. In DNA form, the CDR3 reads TGTGCCAGCAGCTTAGGGCAAGATGGAGGAAGGACCTACAATGAGCAGTTCTTC.